One sample yielded the 22 T cell receptor beta chains listed below, sequenced in a study of cytomegalovirus exposure and HLA in healthy donors. Use of 60 Vbeta and 13 Jbeta primers characterized the PCR. Clones were sequenced by immunoSEQ multiplex PCR, and TCRdb holds only the in-frame ones, with some missing. The table records about 110,000 clones, 70% to 85% of them present only once. Sequencing was done on a sample of PBMCs. The source of these receptors is a man in his sixties in good health and CMV-seronegative.

The genes are TRBV5-1 and TRBJ1-3; TRBD1 matches 7 bases. Germline V gene lookup returns CDR1 SGHRS and CDR2 YFSETQ. Trimming at V came to 3 bases and at J to 4 bases, leaving 7 bases not matched to a gene. CDR3 size: 15 residues. CDR3 nucleotide sequence: TGCGCCAGCAGCTCCTTGACAGGGCGAGGAAACACCATATATTTT. The encoded protein is CASSSLTGRGNTIYF.

The chain is built from TRBV10-3 and TRBJ2-3, with 9 positions matching TRBD1. V dropped 2 bases and J dropped 0; count of bases not matched to a gene: 0. This CDR3 spans 15 amino acids. Germline-derived CDR1 and CDR2 are ENHRY and SYGVKD. In DNA form, the CDR3 reads TGTGCCATCAGTGAGGGACAGGGGAGCACAGATACGCAGTATTTT. Translating it yields CAISEGQGSTDTQYF.

This sequence joins TRBV5-1 and TRBJ1-4; D is perhaps TRBD1 (6 bases). CDR3 size: 18 residues. The V gene lost 4 bases and the J gene lost 0 bases, with 19 bases spanning the gap. In germline, CDR1 is SGHRS, CDR2 YFSETQ. CDR3 nucleotides: TGCGCCAGCAGCCAAGATCCCGGGACAACCTCAACTAATGAAAAACTGTTTTTT. Translation: CASSQDPGTTSTNEKLFF. The whole variable domain, filled in from reference TRBV5-1 and TRBJ1-4, reads KAGVTQTPRYLIKTRGQQVTLSCSPISGHRSVSWYQQTPGQGLQFLFEYFSETQRNKGNFPGRFSGRQFSNSRSEMNVSTLELGDSALYLCASSQDPGTTSTNEKLFFGSGTQLSVL.

In its sample, this clone was seen once. The chain couples TRBV7-2 to TRBJ2-7; 8 bases are shared with TRBD1. Trimming cost V 2 bases and J 2 bases; bases outside gene matches: 2. CDR1 is SGHTA, CDR2 FQGNSA, per germline. This CDR3 comprises 14 residues. The CDR3, as DNA: TGTGCCAGCAGCTTACAGACAGGGGCCTACGAGCAGTACGTC. Translated: CASSLQTGAYEQYV.

The rearrangement uses TRBV2 and TRBJ1-3, with 7 bases aligning to TRBD1. V was clipped by 4 bases and J by 4 bases; unmatched bases: 4. Germline CDR1 is SNHLY and CDR2 is FYNNEI. The CDR3 consists of 14 residues. CDR3 coding DNA: TGTGCCAGCAGTGGACAGGGCCAAGGAAACACCATATATTTT. Translation gives CASSGQGQGNTIYF.

The V and J genes are TRBV7-8 and TRBJ1-5, with D unresolved. From germline, CDR1 is SGHVS and CDR2 FQNEAQ. V lost 2 bases and J lost 4, with 3 bases in between. This CDR3 contains 12 residues. The CDR3 DNA is TGTGCCAGCAGCTTAATAAATCAGCCCCAGCATTTT. Its translation: CASSLINQPQHF.

The chain joins TRBV4-3 to TRBJ1-2; D is unresolved. The CDR3 loop spans 15 amino acids. In germline, CDR1 is LGHNA, CDR2 YSLEER. Trimming stripped 0 bases from V and 4 bases from J, with 12 bases between. CDR3 nucleotide sequence: TGCGCCAGCAGCCAAGAGGCCAGTCAAAGCTATGGCTACACCTTC. As protein: CASSQEASQSYGYTF.

V and J are TRBV4-3 and TRBJ1-3, with D maybe TRBD1 (5 bases). This CDR3 comprises 16 residues. CDR1 is LGHNA, CDR2 YSLEER, per germline. The V and J ends lost 4 bases and 2 bases respectively, with 15 bases between them. The CDR3 nucleotides are TGCGCCAGCAGCCCGGTGGGGGGGTCGACTGGAAACACCATATATTTT. As protein: CASSPVGGSTGNTIYF.

The J gene is TRBJ2-7, the V gene TRBV4-2; TRBD1 matches 8 bases. Germline V gene lookup returns CDR1 LGHNA and CDR2 YNFKEQ. V shed 3 bases, J shed 5 bases, and the junction held 12 bases outside the gene matches. This CDR3 region has 16 residues. This CDR3 reads CASSHGNPTGANEQYF. The CDR3 nucleotides read TGTGCCAGCAGCCACGGGAATCCGACAGGGGCGAACGAGCAGTACTTC.

The V and J genes are TRBV5-1 and TRBJ1-1; 7 nucleotides align to TRBD1. The V gene's germline CDR1 is SGHRS and CDR2 YFSETQ. The J segment lost 5 bases and the V segment lost 4 bases, leaving 5 bases of the junction unmatched. CDR3 length equals 13 residues. CDR3 protein: CASSISGGTEAFF. The DNA for the CDR3 is TGCGCCAGCAGCATCTCAGGGGGAACTGAAGCTTTCTTT.

The rearrangement links TRBV6-1 to TRBJ1-5; 9 bases line up with TRBD1. The CDR3 spans 15 residues. Trimming at V came to 4 bases and at J to 0 bases, leaving 1 base not matched to a gene. The germline V gene has CDR1 MNHNS and CDR2 SASEGT. This CDR3 is CASSVTGGSNQPQHF. CDR3 bases: TGTGCCAGCAGTGTGACAGGGGGTAGCAATCAGCCCCAGCATTTT.

The chain has TRBV6-5 and TRBJ1-2; D possibly corresponds to TRBD1 (6 bases). Germline loops: CDR1 MNHEY, CDR2 SVGAGI. Trimming removed 5 bases at V and 4 bases at J, with 14 bases between. The CDR3 has 14 amino acids. CDR3 sequence reads: CASSRQVGAYGYTF. For the CDR3, the DNA is TGTGCCAGCAGTAGACAGGTTGGAGCCTATGGCTACACCTTC.

This sequence joins TRBV5-1 and TRBJ2-3; the match to TRBD1 covers 7 bases. The CDR3 totals 14 residues. Germline-derived CDR1 and CDR2 are SGHRS and YFSETQ. After removal of 6 bases from V and 1 base from J, the junction contained 5 bases not matched to a gene. DNA of the CDR3: TGCGCCAGCAACCCCGGGACAGGCACAGATACGCAGTATTTT. Translated: CASNPGTGTDTQYF. Using reference TRBV5-1 and TRBJ2-3 for the parts outside the CDR3, the full variable domain is KAGVTQTPRYLIKTRGQQVTLSCSPISGHRSVSWYQQTPGQGLQFLFEYFSETQRNKGNFPGRFSGRQFSNSRSEMNVSTLELGDSALYLCASNPGTGTDTQYFGPGTRLTVL.

J is TRBJ1-2 and V is TRBV6-5, with TRBD1 matching over 10 bases. V shed 5 bases, J shed 7 bases, and the junction held 7 bases outside the gene matches. Germline V gene data show CDR1 as MNHEY and CDR2 as SVGAGI. The CDR3 contains 14 residues. CDR3 DNA: TGTGCCAGCAGTGAACCGGGACAGGGGTCTGGCTACACCTTC. Amino acid sequence: CASSEPGQGSGYTF.

This chain links TRBV5-4 with TRBJ2-3; no reliable D call. V lost 4 bases to trimming and J lost 0 bases, with 15 bases between them. The CDR3 covers 16 residues. Looked up from germline, CDR1 is SGHNT and CDR2 is YYREEE (reference sequence). The CDR3 reads CASSAQAYTSTDTQYF. DNA of the CDR3: TGTGCCAGCAGCGCGCAGGCGTATACTAGCACAGATACGCAGTATTTT. The variable domain in full, with the rest retrieved from reference TRBV5-4 and TRBJ2-3, is ETGVTQSPTHLIKTRGQQVTLRCSSQSGHNTVSWYQQALGQGPQFIFQYYREEENGRGNFPPRFSGLQFPNYSSELNVNALELDDSALYLCASSAQAYTSTDTQYFGPGTRLTVL.

The chain joins TRBV5-1 to TRBJ1-6, with D possibly being TRBD1 (5 bases). The CDR3 runs 13 residues. V lost 5 bases to trimming and J lost 11 bases, with 14 bases between them. CDR1 is SGHRS and CDR2 is YFSETQ in the germline V gene. Written as DNA, the CDR3 is TGCGCCAGCAGGGAAAGAGAAGGGGCACCCCTCCACTTT. Translated: CASREREGAPLHF.

The V call is TRBV4-3, the J call TRBJ1-6, with no clear D. Germline lookup yields CDR1 LGHNA and CDR2 YSLEER. The CDR3 length is 14 residues. V was trimmed by 0 bases and J by 8 bases, leaving 8 bases between them. CDR3 residues: CASSQDFGDSPLHF. The CDR3 bases are TGCGCCAGCAGCCAAGATTTCGGGGATTCACCCCTCCACTTT.

This clone was picked up one time. The chain couples TRBV28 to TRBJ2-7; TRBD2 matches 9 bases. Per the germline V gene, CDR1 is MDHEN and CDR2 is SYDVKM. V was clipped by 3 bases and J by 4 bases; unmatched bases: 4. The CDR3 length is 14 residues. Written as DNA, the CDR3 is TGTGCCAGCAGTTTCGGTCTAGCGGGGTACGAGCAGTACGTC. Translating it yields CASSFGLAGYEQYV.

This clone was detected once. The chain employs TRBV5-1 and TRBJ2-6; a weak D match, TRBD1 (6 bases). The V gene's germline CDR1 is SGHRS and CDR2 YFSETQ. The CDR3 loop spans 15 amino acids. V dropped 4 bases and J dropped 2 bases, with 10 bases sitting between them. DNA of the CDR3: TGCGCCAGCAGCCTTGGACAGACTGGGGCCAACGTCCTGACTTTC. This translates into CASSLGQTGANVLTF.

This clone has just a few counts. The chain combines TRBV5-1 with TRBJ2-5; 7 bases line up with TRBD1. This CDR3 region has 15 residues. Trimming cost V 0 bases and J 4 bases; bases outside gene matches: 6. Germline CDR1 and CDR2: SGHRS and YFSETQ. CDR3 region: CASSLGQGRGETQYF. The CDR3, as DNA: TGCGCCAGCAGCTTGGGACAGGGAAGAGGAGAGACCCAGTACTTC. Drawing the rest from reference TRBV5-1 and TRBJ2-5, the complete variable domain is KAGVTQTPRYLIKTRGQQVTLSCSPISGHRSVSWYQQTPGQGLQFLFEYFSETQRNKGNFPGRFSGRQFSNSRSEMNVSTLELGDSALYLCASSLGQGRGETQYFGPGTRLLVL.

The chain joins TRBV7-2 to TRBJ2-3; 10 nucleotides match TRBD2. V gave up 1 base and J gave up 5 bases; unmatched junction bases: 9. The length of the CDR3 is 17 residues. Germline CDR1 SGHTA, CDR2 FQGNSA. This CDR3 is CASSLGQSGGAVDTQYF. The CDR3, as DNA: TGTGCCAGCAGCTTAGGGCAGAGCGGGGGGGCGGTAGATACGCAGTATTTT.

V gene TRBV6-1 combines with J gene TRBJ1-1; no definite D call. In germline, CDR1 is MNHNS, CDR2 SASEGT. Trimming shortened V by 2 bases and J by 0 bases, and 4 bases separated the two germline ends. The CDR3 extends over 13 amino acids. CDR3 protein: CASSELLNTEAFF. CDR3 DNA: TGTGCCAGCAGTGAACTACTGAACACTGAAGCTTTCTTT.